The following is a T cell receptor (beta chain) sequence with its context. No antigen is known for it. Germline is not matched at one junction end, which may reflect a read error. Germline CDR1 and CDR2: SNHLY and FYNNEI. The CDR3 is made up of 11 amino acids. The sample is drawn from a study of yellow fever vaccine responses in identical twins. Overall study results and limits: Reportedly, twins' vaccine T cell responses looked partly convergent and partly personalized.

TCRdb itself ran the RT-PCR reads through MiXCR, one entry per CDR3 protein. The sample lists roughly 36,000 distinct CDR3 sequences; almost 60% were seen once. The V and J genes are TRBV2 and TRBJ2-1; no firm D call. The sequences come from T cells from blood (PBMCs), unsorted or a sorted subset (not recorded which), collected before or after yellow fever vaccination (not recorded which). This TCR was recovered from a woman in her late teens or twenties who received the yellow fever vaccine. The CDR3: CASRDPVFQIF. The CDR3, as DNA: TGTGCCAGCCGTGATCCAGTTTTTCAGATCTTC.